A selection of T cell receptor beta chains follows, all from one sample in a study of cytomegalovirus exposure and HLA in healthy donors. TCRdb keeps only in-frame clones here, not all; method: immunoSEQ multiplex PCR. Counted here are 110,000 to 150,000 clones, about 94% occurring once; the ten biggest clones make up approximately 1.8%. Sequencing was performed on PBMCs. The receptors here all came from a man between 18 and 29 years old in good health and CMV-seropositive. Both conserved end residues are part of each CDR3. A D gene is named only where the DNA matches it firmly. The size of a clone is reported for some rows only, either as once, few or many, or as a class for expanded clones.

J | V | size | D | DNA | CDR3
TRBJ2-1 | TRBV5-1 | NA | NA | TGCGCCAGCAGCTTCGTCGGGAGAGGGAATGAGCAGTTCTTC | CASSFVGRGNEQFF
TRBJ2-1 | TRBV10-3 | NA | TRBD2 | TGTGCCATCAGTTCCGGGACTAGCGGGAAGAGCTCCTACAATGAGCAGTTCTTC | CAISSGTSGKSSYNEQFF
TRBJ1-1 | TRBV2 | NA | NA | TGTGCCAGCAGTGAAGTGGGAGGGAACACTGAAGCTTTCTTT | CASSEVGGNTEAFF
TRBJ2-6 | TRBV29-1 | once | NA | TGCAGCGTTCCCGGGGGTGCTGGGGCCAACGTCCTGACTTTC | CSVPGGAGANVLTF
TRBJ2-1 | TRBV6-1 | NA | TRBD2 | TGTGCCAGCTACGGGTTAGCGGGAGGTGGTGAGCAGTTCTTC | CASYGLAGGGEQFF
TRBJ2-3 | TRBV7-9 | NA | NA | TGTGCCAGCAGCGTGTTACGAGGTACGCAGTATTTT | CASSVLRGTQYF
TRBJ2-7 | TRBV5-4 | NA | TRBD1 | TGTGCCAGCAGACACCGGGACAGGGGCTACGAGCAGTACTTC | CASRHRDRGYEQYF
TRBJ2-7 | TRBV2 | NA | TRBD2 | TGTGCCAGCAGTGTCGTAGCGGGTGGGGCCTACGAGCAGTACTTC | CASSVVAGGAYEQYF
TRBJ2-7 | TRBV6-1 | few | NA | TGTGCCAGCAGCCTCAGTGTTCCCCTCTCCTACGAGCAGTACTTC | CASSLSVPLSYEQYF
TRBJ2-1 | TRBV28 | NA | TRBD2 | TGTGCCAGCAGTCCGGCGGGAGGGGAGGGAGATGAGCAGTTCTTC | CASSPAGGEGDEQFF
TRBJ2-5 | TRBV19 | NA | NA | TGTGCCAGTAGCCAACAGGGAGAGACCCAGTACTTC | CASSQQGETQYF
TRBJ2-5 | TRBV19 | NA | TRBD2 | TGTGCCAGAGAGTCACTAGCGGGAGGGAAGTCTGGAGAGACCCAGTACTTC | CARESLAGGKSGETQYF
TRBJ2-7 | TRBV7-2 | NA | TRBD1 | TGTGCCAGCAGCCCCCGGACAGGGGGTAGGTACGAGCAGTACTTC | CASSPRTGGRYEQYF
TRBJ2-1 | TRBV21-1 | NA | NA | TGTGCCAGCAGCAACCCCCAGAGTGGGACTATCCCTAGCTCCTACAATGAGCAGTTCTTC | CASSNPQSGTIPSSYNEQFF
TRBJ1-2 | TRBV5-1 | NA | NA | TGCGCCAGCAAAGACAGTATTGAGAACTATGGCTACACCTTC | CASKDSIENYGYTF
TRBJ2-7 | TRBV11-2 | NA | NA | TGTGCCAGCAGCTCCCCGACAGAGCTTTCTGACAATTTTTTCTACGAGCAGTACTTC | CASSSPTELSDNFFYEQYF
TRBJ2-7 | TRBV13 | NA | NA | TGTGCCAGCAGCGGGGCCTCCTACGAGCAGTACTTC | CASSGASYEQYF
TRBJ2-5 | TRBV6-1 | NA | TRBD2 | TGTGCCAGCAGAAATAGCGGGAGTAGCCAAGAGACCCAGTACTTC | CASRNSGSSQETQYF
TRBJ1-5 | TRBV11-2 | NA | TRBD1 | TGTGCCAGCAGCTTGGACAGGGATCAGCCCCAGCATTTT | CASSLDRDQPQHF
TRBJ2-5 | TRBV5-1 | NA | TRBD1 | TGCGCCAGCAGCCCAAAACCGGGACAGGGGAGGGAGACCCAGTACTTC | CASSPKPGQGRETQYF
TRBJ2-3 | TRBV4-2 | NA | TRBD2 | TGTGCCAGCCGACGACTAGCGGGAACTGATACGCAGTATTTT | CASRRLAGTDTQYF
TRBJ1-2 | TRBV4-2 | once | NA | TGTGCCAGCAGCCAAGAGCAGGGTTCGGGCTACACCTTC | CASSQEQGSGYTF
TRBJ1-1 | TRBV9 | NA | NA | TGTGCCAGCAGCCCGCCCCGGGAGGGAGAAGCTTTCTTT | CASSPPREGEAFF
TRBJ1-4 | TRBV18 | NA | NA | TGTGCCAGCTCACCAAATCCGGGAACTAATGAAAAACTGTTTTTT | CASSPNPGTNEKLFF
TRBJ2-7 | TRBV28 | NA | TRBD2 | TGTGCCAGCAGTTTTGTGGGGGGGGTTCGGTACGAGCAGTACTTC | CASSFVGGVRYEQYF
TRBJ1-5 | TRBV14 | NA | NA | TGTGCCACCTTCCTTAAAGATGGGGCGAAGGTGGATAGCAATCAGCCCCAGCATTTT | CATFLKDGAKVDSNQPQHF
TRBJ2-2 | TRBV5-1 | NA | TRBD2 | TGCGCCAGCAGCTGGGGACTAGCGGGACCCACCGGGGAGCTGTTTTTT | CASSWGLAGPTGELFF
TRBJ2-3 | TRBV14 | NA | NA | TGTGCCAGCAGCCAAGCGTTAGGGAGTCAGGCCACAGATACGCAGTATTTT | CASSQALGSQATDTQYF
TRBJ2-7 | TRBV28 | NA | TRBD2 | TGTGCCAGCAGTCAGGGGACTAGCGGGAGTAGCGAGCAGTACTTC | CASSQGTSGSSEQYF
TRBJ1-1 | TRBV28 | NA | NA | TGTGCCAGCAGTCTATCCCCCATTGCTGAAGCTTTCTTT | CASSLSPIAEAFF
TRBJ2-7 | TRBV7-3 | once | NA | TGTGCCAGCAGCTTAGGCAGGTCGTACGAGCAGTACTTC | CASSLGRSYEQYF
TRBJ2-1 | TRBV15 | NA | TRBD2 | TGTGCCACCGGGGGCAAGGGTTCGTTCACTAGCGGCTACAATGAGCAGTTCTTC | CATGGKGSFTSGYNEQFF
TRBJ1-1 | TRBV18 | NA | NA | TGTGCCAGCTCACCACCGATCACCGCGAGGATCGTGAACACTGAAGCTTTCTTT | CASSPPITARIVNTEAFF
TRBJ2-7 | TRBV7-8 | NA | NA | TGTGCCAGCAGCTCCCTAGGATCCTACGAGCAGTACTTC | CASSSLGSYEQYF
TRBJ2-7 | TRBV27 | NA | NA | TGTGCCAGCAGTTCCGAGCTCTTCGAGCAGTACTTC | CASSSELFEQYF
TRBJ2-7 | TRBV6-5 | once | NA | TGTGCCAGCAAGGGACTTTTCGGGTTTGGGGAGCAGTACTTC | CASKGLFGFGEQYF
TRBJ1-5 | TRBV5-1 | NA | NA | TGCGCCAGCAGCTTGGGGAGGGAGGGGCCCCAGCATTTT | CASSLGREGPQHF
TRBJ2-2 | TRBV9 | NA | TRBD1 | TGTGCCAGCAGCGTAGGGGGACAGGGTTCCGGGGAGCTGTTTTTT | CASSVGGQGSGELFF
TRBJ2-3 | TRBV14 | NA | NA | TGTGCCAGCAGCCAACATCGGCACAGTGACGGCACAGATACGCAGTATTTT | CASSQHRHSDGTDTQYF
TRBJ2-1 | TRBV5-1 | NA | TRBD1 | TGCGCCAGCAGCTTGCGGACAGGGGGTAATGAGCAGTTCTTC | CASSLRTGGNEQFF
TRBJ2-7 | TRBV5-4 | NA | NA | TGTGCCAGCAGAGTCCAGGGGAGTACCTACGAGCAGTACTTC | CASRVQGSTYEQYF
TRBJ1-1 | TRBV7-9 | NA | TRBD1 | TGTGCCAGCAGCTTACCCGTTCTGAACAGGGGGACTGAAGCTTTCTTT | CASSLPVLNRGTEAFF
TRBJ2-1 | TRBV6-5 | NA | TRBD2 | TGTGCCAGCAGTCGAGCGGGCGGGAGTGAGCAGTTCTTC | CASSRAGGSEQFF
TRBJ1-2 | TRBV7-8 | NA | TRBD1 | TGTGCCAGCAGCTCAGCGACAGGGACGATGTATGGCTACACCTTC | CASSSATGTMYGYTF
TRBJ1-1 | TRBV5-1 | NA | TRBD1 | TGCGCCAGCAGCCTGAGGGGGCACTTGAACACTGAAGCTTTCTTT | CASSLRGHLNTEAFF
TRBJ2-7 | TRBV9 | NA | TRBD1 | TGTGCCAGCAGCGCCCAGGGACAGTACGAGCAGTACTTC | CASSAQGQYEQYF
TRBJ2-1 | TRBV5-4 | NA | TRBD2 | TGTGCCAGCAGCGACCAGAGCGGGAGGTACAATGAGCAGTTCTTC | CASSDQSGRYNEQFF
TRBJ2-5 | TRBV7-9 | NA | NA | TGTGCCAGCAGCTTAGTCATTCCCAGGGAGACCCAGTACTTC | CASSLVIPRETQYF
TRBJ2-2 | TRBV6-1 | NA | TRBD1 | TGTGCCAGCATGGACAGGGCCACGGGGGAGCTGTTTTTT | CASMDRATGELFF
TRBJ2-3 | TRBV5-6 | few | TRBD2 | TGTGCCAGCACCAAACTAGGACTAGCTTCTAGAGATACGCAGTATTTT | CASTKLGLASRDTQYF
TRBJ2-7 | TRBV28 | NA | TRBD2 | TGTGCCAGCAGTCGGGGACTAGCGGGGGGAAGCTCCTACGAGCAGTACTTC | CASSRGLAGGSSYEQYF
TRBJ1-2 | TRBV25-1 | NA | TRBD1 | TGTGCCAGCAGTGAATCGGGACAGTTCTATGGCTACACCTTC | CASSESGQFYGYTF